The T cell receptor beta chain described here comes from a study of Tregs in tolerant kidney transplant recipients. Study findings and constraints: Nucleotide sequences could not be compared across some patients' samples due to primer changes.

The repertoire was sequenced with immunoSEQ multiplex PCR; TCRdb's copy has only in-frame clones and lacks some. The sample shows fewer than 100,000 clones, 80% to 95% of them seen only once. Worth noting for this clone: Its matching antigen is unknown.

The germline V and J ends were trimmed by 4 bases and 4 bases, with 11 bases remaining between them. The CDR3 is 15 amino acids. CDR1 is LNHDA and CDR2 is SQIVND in the germline V gene (reference sequence). This clonotype was sampled from a human donor who received a combined kidney and bone marrow transplant. The chain joins TRBV19 to TRBJ1-6, with D perhaps matching TRBD1 (5 bases). Material: Tregs from blood, obtained before the transplant. CDR3 loop: CASSTPGLYNSPLHF. The CDR3 DNA reads TGTGCCAGTAGTACCCCGGGACTTTATAATTCACCCCTCCACTTT.